This T cell receptor beta chain came from a study of blood T cells in healthy people across ages. This CDR3 has 13 residues. In germline, CDR1 is MNHEY, CDR2 SVGAGI. Deletions cut 0 bases from V and 4 bases from J, with 6 bases between. Alongside a J-beta primer mix, a sample-barcoded 5' primer served in a second PCR lasting about 7 to 12 cycles. A template-switch adaptor that had 12 random nucleotides put a tag on each cDNA molecule. In TCRdb, the 5' RACE reads were re-called with MiXCR into one record per CDR3 protein. The data hold 800,000 or so distinct CDR3 sequences, with 62% observed a single time.

This TCR came from a young man in good health. The rearrangement uses TRBV6-5 and TRBJ1-2; D is undetermined. The material sequenced was blood. CDR3 coding DNA: TGTGCCAGCAGTTACTCGAACGTCTATGGCTACACCTTC. Its protein is CASSYSNVYGYTF.